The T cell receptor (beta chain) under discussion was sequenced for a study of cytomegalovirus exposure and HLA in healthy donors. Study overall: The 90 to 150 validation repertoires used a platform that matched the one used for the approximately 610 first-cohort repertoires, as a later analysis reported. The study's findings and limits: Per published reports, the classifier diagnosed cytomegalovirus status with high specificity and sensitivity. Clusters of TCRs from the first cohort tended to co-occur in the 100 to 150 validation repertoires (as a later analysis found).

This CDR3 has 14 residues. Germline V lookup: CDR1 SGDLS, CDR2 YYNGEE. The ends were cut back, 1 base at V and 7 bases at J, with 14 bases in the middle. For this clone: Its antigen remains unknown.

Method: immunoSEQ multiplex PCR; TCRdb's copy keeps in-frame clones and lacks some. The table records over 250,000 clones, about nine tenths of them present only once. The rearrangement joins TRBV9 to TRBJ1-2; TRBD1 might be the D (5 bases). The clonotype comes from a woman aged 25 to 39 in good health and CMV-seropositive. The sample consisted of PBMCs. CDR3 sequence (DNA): TGTGCCAGCAGCGTATCCGACGGGGGTGGTGGCTACACCTTC. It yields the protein CASSVSDGGGGYTF. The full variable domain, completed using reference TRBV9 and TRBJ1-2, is DSGVTQTPKHLITATGQRVTLRCSPRSGDLSVYWYQQSLDQGLQFLIQYYNGEERAKGNILERFSAQQFPDLHSELNLSSLELGDSALYFCASSVSDGGGGYTFGSGTRLTVV.